This TCR beta chain was identified during a study of blood T cell repertoires in COVID-19. Background on the study: Sample material is recorded as cDNA or gDNA derived from T cells, B-cell-depleted T cells, or PBMCs.

V lost 0 bases, J lost 0 bases, and 13 bases lay in between. Germline-derived CDR1 and CDR2 are SGHRS and YFSETQ. The CDR3 sequence is 18 residues long. TCRdb's copy holds only in-frame clones and misses some; the assay was immunoSEQ multiplex PCR. The sample includes 100,000 or so clones, over 75% seen only once; the top ten take more than 3%. The sequencing sample was made of peripheral blood. This chain uses TRBV5-1 with TRBJ2-6; the D gene is possibly TRBD1 (6 bases). The TCR was taken from a man aged 60-69 years with acute or convalescent COVID-19. CDR3 sequence: CASSLVGGSVSGANVLTF. DNA of the CDR3: TGCGCCAGCAGCTTGGTAGGGGGTAGTGTCTCTGGGGCCAACGTCCTGACTTTC.